The 2 T cell receptor beta chains below come from one sample, sequenced in a study of blood T cell dynamics during melanoma immunotherapy. Time point: pre-treatment baseline. The table came from immunoSEQ multiplex PCR; TCRdb's copy has only in-frame clones and leaves some out. The table includes approximately 11,000 clones, over 65% detected once. Sequencing was performed on blood, taken from a patient treated with checkpoint blockade. Receptor source: a human donor with melanoma.

This chain links TRBV10-1 with TRBJ1-2; D not certain. Germline V lookup: CDR1 WNHNN, CDR2 SYGVQD (reference sequence). The CDR3 length is 12 residues. V gave up 8 bases and J gave up 0 bases, with 7 bases separating them. The CDR3 DNA reads TGCGCCAGCCCTCGATCTAACTATGGCTACACCTTC. This translates into CASPRSNYGYTF.

This chain joins TRBV5-5 and TRBJ2-6; D unclear. This CDR3 has 17 residues. Germline V lookup: CDR1 SGHKS, CDR2 YYEKEE (reference sequence). The V end was cut by 1 base, the J end by 0 bases, with 11 bases between. The CDR3 loop reads CASSLTVANSGANVLTF. The CDR3 DNA reads as TGTGCCAGCAGCTTGACAGTAGCCAACTCTGGGGCCAACGTCCTGACTTTC.